This T cell receptor (beta chain) came from a study of shared clonotypes between healthy human individuals. Findings of the study overall: Relative to their counterparts shared across all four donors, non-shared clonotypes exhibited diminished generation probabilities. Relative to memory subsets, naive subsets generally showed larger estimated richness. With a few donors compared, 4% to 5% of naive CD4 clonotypes were shared.

Repertoires were generated with immunoSEQ multiplex PCR, while TCRdb's copy carries only in-frame clones and drops some. Of 100,000 to 130,000 clones listed, under 70% were seen once; the top ten hold around 25%. V was pared by 11 bases and J by 6 bases, with 7 bases of the junction left unmatched. The CDR3 runs to 12 residues. Per germline, CDR1 ENHRY and CDR2 SYGVKD. Regarding this clone: Its antigen is not known.

The sample taken for sequencing was memory CD8+ T cells sorted from blood. This sample's subset: CD45RO+ cells pooled with CCR7-negative TemRA cells. The chain couples TRBV10-3 to TRBJ2-7; 10 bases align to TRBD2. The origin of this receptor is a woman in her 30s in good health. CDR3 in amino acids: CASERGGGEQYF. CDR3 DNA: TGTGCCTCCGAGCGGGGGGGAGGCGAGCAGTACTTC.